The next 9 T cell receptor beta chains were all read from a single sample in a study of cytomegalovirus exposure and HLA in healthy donors. Amplification used 60 Vbeta primers and 13 Jbeta primers. Measured with immunoSEQ multiplex PCR; TCRdb has only the in-frame clones, and not every one. The sample lists under 200,000 clones; 65% to 80% were seen once. Sequenced material: PBMCs. Source of these receptors: a woman in her twenties or thirties in good health and CMV-seropositive.

This chain uses TRBV5-1 with TRBJ2-2, with D possibly being TRBD2 (5 bases). Per the germline V gene, CDR1 is SGHRS and CDR2 is YFSETQ. Trimming left V 3 bases short and J 3 bases short, with 27 bases between. The CDR3 totals 20 residues. CDR3 bases: TGCGCCAGCAGCTCCTCGTCCCATAGACTTGGTGAGGAGGACACCGGGGAGCTGTTTTTT. Its translation: CASSSSSHRLGEEDTGELFF.

Concerning this clone itself: A junction boundary mismatches the germline segment, possibly from a read error. J is TRBJ2-6 and V is TRBV5-8; 9 bases align to TRBD1. This CDR3 contains 15 residues. Germline-derived CDR1 and CDR2 are SGHTS and YDEGEE. The CDR3 bases are TGTGTCAGCAGCAACAGGGGGCCTGGGGCCAACGTCCTGACTTTC. Translating it yields CVSSNRGPGANVLTF. The whole variable domain, remainder taken from reference TRBV5-8 and TRBJ2-6, is EAGVTQSPTHLIKTRGQQATLRCSPISGHTSVYWYQQALGLGLQFLLWYDEGEERNRGNFPPRFSGRQFPNYSSELNVNALELEDSALYLCVSSNRGPGANVLTFGAGSRLTVL.

The V call is TRBV27, the J call TRBJ2-6, with D perhaps TRBD2 (5 bases). The CDR3 is 15 amino acids. CDR1 is MNHEY, CDR2 SMNVEV, per germline (reference sequence). Deletions cut 7 bases from V and 2 bases from J, with 12 bases between. This chain's CDR3 is CASTGVLTGANVLTF. The CDR3 region has the DNA TGTGCCAGCACCGGGGTTTTGACTGGGGCCAACGTCCTGACTTTC.

The chain uses TRBV9 and TRBJ1-5; 10 bases agree with TRBD1. The germline V gene encodes CDR1 SGDLS and CDR2 YYNGEE. Germline trimming cut 4 bases from V and 6 bases from J; bases unmatched to any gene: 4. The CDR3 is made up of 14 amino acids. This chain's CDR3 is CASSPTGGSQPQHF. The CDR3 DNA sequence: TGTGCCAGCAGCCCGACAGGGGGCAGTCAGCCCCAGCATTTT.

Note on this clone: One end of the junction is discordant with germline, which a read error may explain. The chain combines TRBV18 with TRBJ1-1; 7 positions match TRBD1. Germline lookup yields CDR1 KGHSH and CDR2 LQKENI. CDR3 size: 11 residues. The CDR3, as DNA: TGTGCCAGCTCACCCGGGACAGCTCCCATTTTT. It is translated as CASSPGTAPIF. Supplemented by reference TRBV18 and TRBJ1-1, the full variable domain reads NAGVMQNPRHLVRRRGQEARLRCSPMKGHSHVYWYRQLPEEGLKFMVYLQKENIIDESGMPKERFSAEFPKEGPSILRIQQVVRGDSAAYFCASSPGTAPIFGQGTRLTVV.

This chain joins TRBV4-1 and TRBJ1-5, with D possibly being TRBD1 (6 bases). The CDR3 is made up of 15 amino acids. Germline lookup yields CDR1 MGHRA and CDR2 YSYEKL. V dropped 1 base and J dropped 3 bases, with 10 bases sitting between them. The CDR3 is CASSQGTVYNQPQHF. The DNA for the CDR3 is TGCGCCAGCAGCCAAGGGACAGTCTACAATCAGCCCCAGCATTTT.

The J gene is TRBJ2-7, the V gene TRBV11-2, with D perhaps TRBD1 (5 bases). The CDR3 covers 15 residues. V was clipped by 1 base and J by 4 bases, with 14 bases between them. Germline CDR1 is SGHAT and CDR2 is FQNNGV. CDR3 coding DNA: TGTGCCAGCAGCTTAGTTTGGGGCAGAGCATACGAGCAGTACTTC. Amino acids: CASSLVWGRAYEQYF.

The chain carries TRBV18 and TRBJ1-6; D may be TRBD1 (6 bases). CDR1 is KGHSH and CDR2 is LQKENI in the germline V gene. There are 14 residues in the CDR3. Between the trimmed V and J ends, which lost 2 bases and 7 bases, there was a span of 9 bases. CDR3 loop: CASSPTGNNSPLHF. The CDR3 DNA reads TGTGCCAGCTCACCAACAGGGAACAATTCACCCCTCCACTTT.

The rearrangement uses TRBV5-1 and TRBJ2-3, with D possibly matching TRBD2 (5 bases). In germline, CDR1 is SGHRS, CDR2 YFSETQ. The CDR3 consists of 14 residues. V was trimmed by 4 bases and J by 6 bases, leaving 15 bases between them. CDR3 loop: CASSKPGNADTQYF. Here the CDR3 DNA reads TGCGCCAGCAGCAAACCGGGAAACGCCGATACGCAGTATTTT.